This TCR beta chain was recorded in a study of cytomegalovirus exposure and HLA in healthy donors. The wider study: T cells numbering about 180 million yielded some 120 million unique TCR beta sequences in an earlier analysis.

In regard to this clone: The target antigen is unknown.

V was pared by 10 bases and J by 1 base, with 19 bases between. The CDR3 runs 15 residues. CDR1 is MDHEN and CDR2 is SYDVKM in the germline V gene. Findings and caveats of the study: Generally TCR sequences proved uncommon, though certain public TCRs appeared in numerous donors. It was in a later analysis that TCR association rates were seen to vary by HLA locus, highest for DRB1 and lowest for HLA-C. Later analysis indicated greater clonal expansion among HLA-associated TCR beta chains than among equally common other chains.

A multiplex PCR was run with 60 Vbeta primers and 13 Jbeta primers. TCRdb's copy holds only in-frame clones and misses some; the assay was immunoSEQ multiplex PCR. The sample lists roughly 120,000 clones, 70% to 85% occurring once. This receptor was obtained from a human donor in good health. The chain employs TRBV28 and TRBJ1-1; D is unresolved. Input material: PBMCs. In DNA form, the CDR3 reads TGTGCCACCAATCTCTTTAGAGGTGGGAACACTGAAGCTTTCTTT. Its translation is CATNLFRGGNTEAFF.